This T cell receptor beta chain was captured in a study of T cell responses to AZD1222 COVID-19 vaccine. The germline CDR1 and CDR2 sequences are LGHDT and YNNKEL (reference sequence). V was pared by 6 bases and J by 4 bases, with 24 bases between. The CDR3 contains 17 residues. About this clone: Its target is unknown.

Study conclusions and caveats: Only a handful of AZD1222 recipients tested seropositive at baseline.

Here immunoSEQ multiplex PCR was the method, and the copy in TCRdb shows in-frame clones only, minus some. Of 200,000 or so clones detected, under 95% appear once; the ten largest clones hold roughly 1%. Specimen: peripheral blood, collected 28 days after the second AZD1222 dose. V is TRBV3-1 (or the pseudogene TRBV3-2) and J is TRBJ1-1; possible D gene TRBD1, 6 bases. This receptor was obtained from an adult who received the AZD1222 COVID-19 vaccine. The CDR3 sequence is CASRLTGLTHGGTEAFF. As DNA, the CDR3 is TGTGCCAGCAGACTCACAGGGCTCACGCACGGGGGCACTGAAGCTTTCTTT.